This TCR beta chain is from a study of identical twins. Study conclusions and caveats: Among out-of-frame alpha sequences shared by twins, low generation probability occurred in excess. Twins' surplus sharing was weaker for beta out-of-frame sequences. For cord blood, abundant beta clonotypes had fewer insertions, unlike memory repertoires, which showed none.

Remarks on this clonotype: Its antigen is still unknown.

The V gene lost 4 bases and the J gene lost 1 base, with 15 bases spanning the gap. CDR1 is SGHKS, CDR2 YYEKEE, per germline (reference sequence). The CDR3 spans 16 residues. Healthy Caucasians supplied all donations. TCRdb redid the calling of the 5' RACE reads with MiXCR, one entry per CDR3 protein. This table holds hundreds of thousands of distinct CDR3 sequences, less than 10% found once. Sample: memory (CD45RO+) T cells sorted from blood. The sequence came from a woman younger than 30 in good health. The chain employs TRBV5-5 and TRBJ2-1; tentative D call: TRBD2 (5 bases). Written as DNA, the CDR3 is TGTGCCAGCAGCGGTGGCATGGCGGGTTCCTACAATGAGCAGTTCTTC. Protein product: CASSGGMAGSYNEQFF.